This section outlines one T cell receptor beta chain sequence together with its context. The specificity of this receptor is unknown. Base qualities are not recorded, but no much larger clone differs from it by a single base. The CDR3 regions of human TCRbeta chains were analyzed by immunosequencing. The authors processed their data as follows. Repertoire TCRs were checked for matches against a reference library of SARS-CoV-2-specific TCRs that had been generated using the MIRA antigen-specificity platform. Breadth was defined as the fraction of unique TCRs that were SARS-CoV-2-associated. Depth was defined as the fraction of total T cells that were SARS-CoV-2-associated. Using the MIRA data, each spike-specific TCR was mapped to the spike region that the TCR reacts to and placed in a CD4 or CD8 class. Log10-transformed breadth and depth values were compared by one-way ANOVA with Sidak's multiple comparisons tests. Here the immuneACCESS table is served through TCRdb, limited to in-frame sequences with V and J called. Missing clones are a known gap in these copies; in checked studies unresolved V genes cover under half, and the rest lacks a known reason. For V, J and clone size, that table is used; D and trimming come from the DNA. The sample table records 140,000 to 150,000 clones; 70% to 90% of these occur just once. Together, the top ten hold under 9.5% of the sample.

Relative to germline, V is 0 bases shorter and J is 5 bases shorter, with 12 bases between their ends. The germline V gene yields SGHRS for CDR1 and YFSETQ for CDR2. The CDR3 starts with the cysteine, ends with the phenylalanine, and has 14 residues. Only CDR3 DNA is held: 42 bases, read in frame from base 1. The time point label corresponds to: baseline before first vaccination. Samples from vaccinated people were obtained from the UK trials COV001 and COV002, which included a single-blind randomized controlled phase 2/3 trial of AZD1222 (ChAdOx1 nCoV-19) in healthy adults. Trial participant PBMC samples were collected at day 0 and day 28 after the second dose for TCRbeta chain sequencing. These data belong to a study of T cell responses to AZD1222 COVID-19 vaccine (dated by TCRdb to the early 2020s). Regarding the research as a whole: Because spike-specific TCR depth and breadth did not differ between the two schedules, AZD1222 recipients who got a second dose at roughly 4 weeks were pooled with those who got a second dose at roughly 12 weeks. A total of 233 trial participants underwent TCR sequencing, of whom 207 received two doses of AZD1222 and about 25 received two doses of the MenACWY control vaccine. Enrollment into the trials was organized by age into subgroups of 18-55, 56-69 and 70-plus years, and those subgroups contained roughly 150, 30 and 60 TCR-sequenced participants, respectively.

What the study reported, not specific to this receptor: The vaccine-associated CD4 TCRs covered the entire spike protein, and the dominant responses fell in regions 160-218 and 743-854. The 56-69-year group was small, and its depth increase did not reach significance, likely because of low power. Because no day 14 peak-response samples were available, repertoires were characterized only after the peak T cell response. Epitopes outside the regions mutated in the B.1.351 and B.1.1.7 variants were reportedly recognized by nearly half of the unique spike-specific TCRs. Conclusions about previously exposed vaccinees are limited, since just 5 to 7 AZD1222 recipients were seropositive for SARS-CoV-2 at baseline. After two AZD1222 doses, both the breadth and the depth of spike-specific TCRs were significantly higher than at day 0 and than in MenACWY recipients. Participants were mostly white British and included more females than males, and it was suggested by the authors that clonal diversity may have been underestimated.

Sequenced here: peripheral blood, sampled on day 0 of AZD1222 vaccination. The rearranged chain carries TRBV5-1 and TRBJ2-7; TRBD1 might be the D gene, on 6 matching bases. This sequence originates from an adult in good health. The CDR3 loop reads CASSLDRAYDEQYF. The DNA reads TGCGCCAGCAGCTTGGACAGGGCGTACGACGAGCAGTACTTC.